Each of the 15 T cell receptor beta chains below was sequenced from the same sample in a study of blood T cell repertoires in COVID-19. The data were produced by immunoSEQ multiplex PCR, yet TCRdb's version contains in-frame clones alone and is incomplete. The sample yields nearly 90,000 clones, 90% seen once. The specimen sequenced was peripheral blood. The receptors here all came from a man aged 18 to 30 with COVID-19, enrolled during active disease.

The DNA for the CDR3 is TGTGCCAGCAGACCGACTAGCGGGAGGGGTTTTAGGCCTCCAGAGCAGTACTTC. Translating gives CASRPTSGRGFRPPEQYF. The chain combines TRBV27 with TRBJ2-7; 14 bases are shared with TRBD2. The trim removed 6 bases at V and 7 bases at J, leaving 17 bases unmatched. Germline-derived CDR1 and CDR2 are MNHEY and SMNVEV (reference sequence). The CDR3 consists of 18 residues.

The gene calls are TRBV6-6 and TRBJ2-5, with a tentative D call TRBD2 (6 bases). V was trimmed by 5 bases and J by 2 bases, leaving 9 bases between them. CDR3 size: 13 residues. Germline V lookup: CDR1 MNHNY, CDR2 SVGAGI (reference sequence). The CDR3 nucleotides are TGTGCCAGCAGTGGGGGGAGGCAAGAGACCCAGTACTTC. Protein product: CASSGGRQETQYF.

This clone has just one count. The CDR3, as DNA: TGTGCCAGCAGTCTCAGGGGGCGGTTTGCCTACAATGAGCAGTTCTTC. As protein: CASSLRGRFAYNEQFF. V gene TRBV27 combines with J gene TRBJ2-1, with 8 bases aligning to TRBD1. This CDR3 has 16 residues. V lost 5 bases to trimming and J lost 2 bases; unmatched junction nucleotides: 8. Germline V gene data show CDR1 as MNHEY and CDR2 as SMNVEV (reference sequence).

This chain links TRBV7-2 with TRBJ2-4; 9 nucleotides match TRBD1. J was trimmed by 8 bases and V by 5 bases; bases with no gene match: 4. The CDR3 loop spans 13 amino acids. Germline CDR1 and CDR2: SGHTA and FQGNSA. CDR3 residues: CASSPGQGYIQYF. CDR3 bases: TGTGCCAGCAGCCCGGGACAGGGATACATTCAGTACTTC.

The V call is TRBV5-4, the J call TRBJ2-1; TRBD1 aligns across 9 bases. After removal of 4 bases from V and 5 bases from J, the junction contained 10 bases not matched to a gene. Germline V gives CDR1 SGHNT, CDR2 YYREEE (reference sequence). This CDR3 is built from 16 residues. CDR3 coding DNA: TGTGCCAGCAGCCACGTTCCGGGACAGGGTGACAATGAGCAGTTCTTC. Translating it yields CASSHVPGQGDNEQFF.

This clone was seen a single time. The genes are TRBV5-1 and TRBJ2-7, with D tentatively TRBD1 (6 bases). Germline V gene sequence: CDR1 SGHRS, CDR2 YFSETQ. Trimming took 0 bases from V and 6 from J, leaving 19 bases between them. The CDR3 has 16 amino acids. CDR3 bases: TGCGCCAGCAGCTTGGGGTCTGGGGGCGTCGTAGGCGAGCAGTACTTC. Its translation: CASSLGSGGVVGEQYF.

The chain is built from TRBV2 and TRBJ1-1, with a weak D call TRBD1 (6 bases). Germline CDR1 is SNHLY and CDR2 is FYNNEI. The CDR3 covers 13 residues. The V gene lost 7 bases and the J gene lost 1 base, with 10 bases spanning the gap. The CDR3 sequence: CASKDRRNTEAFF. The CDR3 bases are TGTGCCAGCAAAGACAGGCGGAACACTGAAGCTTTCTTT.

The chain has TRBV10-3 and TRBJ2-7; the match to TRBD1 covers 9 bases. CDR3 size: 15 residues. Germline values: CDR1 ENHRY, CDR2 SYGVKD. Trimming cost V 3 bases and J 4 bases; bases outside gene matches: 7. For the CDR3, the DNA is TGTGCCATCAGTGAATCCGGGACAGGGTTATACGAGCAGTACTTC. It codes for CAISESGTGLYEQYF.

V usage is TRBV6-1 and J usage is TRBJ2-2, with D perhaps matching TRBD2 (6 bases). Trimming cost V 2 bases and J 0 bases, with 16 bases left between them. This CDR3 has 18 residues. Germline assignment: CDR1 MNHNS and CDR2 SASEGT. CDR3 nucleotide sequence: TGTGCCAGCAGTGAATGGGTAAGGGGACTGACGAACACCGGGGAGCTGTTTTTT. Translation: CASSEWVRGLTNTGELFF.

The chain uses TRBV7-3 and TRBJ2-3; the match to TRBD2 covers 10 bases. V was clipped by 5 bases and J by 6 bases; unmatched bases: 17. The CDR3 totals 18 residues. Germline CDR1 SGHTA, CDR2 FQGTGA. CDR3 protein: CASSLRLAGTPVKDTQYF. The CDR3 DNA is TGTGCCAGCAGCCTCCGACTAGCGGGCACCCCGGTTAAGGATACGCAGTATTTT.

The rearrangement joins TRBV11-2 to TRBJ1-5; maybe TRBD1 (5 bases). Trimming removed 0 bases from V and 4 bases from J, with 13 bases in between. The germline CDR1 and CDR2 sequences are SGHAT and FQNNGV. This CDR3 is built from 16 residues. CDR3 amino acids: CASSLDSRARNQPQHF. Here the CDR3 DNA reads TGTGCCAGCAGCTTAGATAGCAGGGCTAGGAATCAGCCCCAGCATTTT.

The sample holds one count of this clone. The V gene is TRBV9, the J gene TRBJ1-4; D uncertain. CDR3 length equals 16 residues. CDR1 is SGDLS and CDR2 is YYNGEE in the germline V gene. Trimming removed 4 bases from V and 6 bases from J, with 19 bases in between. Written as DNA, the CDR3 is TGTGCCAGCAGCCCAAGGGCCTCCCCGGGGTATGAAAAACTGTTTTTT. It translates to CASSPRASPGYEKLFF.

The genes are TRBV5-5 and TRBJ1-1; TRBD1 aligns across 9 bases. V dropped 4 bases and J dropped 2; count of bases not matched to a gene: 6. There are 15 residues in the CDR3. Germline V lookup: CDR1 SGHKS, CDR2 YYEKEE (reference sequence). In DNA form, the CDR3 reads TGTGCCAGCAGCCTTGTGGGACAGGGAAACACTGAAGCTTTCTTT. Its protein product is CASSLVGQGNTEAFF.

The chain couples TRBV6-4 to TRBJ2-1, with TRBD2 identical over 8 bases. With 3 bases clipped from V and 6 bases from J, the junction kept 4 bases outside the gene matches. Germline CDR1 and CDR2: MRHNA and SNTAGT. This CDR3 is 14 amino acids long. Here the CDR3 DNA reads TGTGCCAGCAGTGAACGGGAGGGCGGCAATGAGCAGTTCTTC. It is translated as CASSEREGGNEQFF.

CDR3 DNA: TGTGCCAGCAGCTTCGGGACAGGGGGCAGCGATGAGCAGTTCTTC. Protein sequence: CASSFGTGGSDEQFF. The chain is built from TRBV7-2 and TRBJ2-1, with TRBD1 matching 12 bases. V shed 3 bases and J 8 bases; nucleotides not matched to a gene: 5. The CDR3 covers 15 residues. In germline, CDR1 is SGHTA, CDR2 FQGNSA.